Included here is one T cell receptor (beta chain) sequence, with context. Vbeta (60) and Jbeta (13) primers were used in the PCR. Sequenced by immunoSEQ multiplex PCR; TCRdb stores in-frame clones only, minus some. The listing contains around 44,000 clones. The data were taken from a study of cytomegalovirus exposure and HLA in healthy donors. Germline V lookup: CDR1 SNHLY, CDR2 FYNNEI. The CDR3 is made up of 14 amino acids. With V trimmed by 9 bases and J by 4 bases, 7 bases remained unmatched. Sequences were obtained from PBMCs. The clonotype comes from a male donor in good health and CMV-seropositive. The chain uses TRBV2 and TRBJ2-3, with TRBD1 matching 10 bases. The CDR3 loop is CASTGTGAPDTQYF. CDR3 sequence (DNA): TGTGCCAGTACCGGGACAGGGGCCCCAGATACGCAGTATTTT. The full variable domain, its missing parts supplied by reference TRBV2 and TRBJ2-3, is EPEVTQTPSHQVTQMGQEVILRCVPISNHLYFYWYRQILGQKVEFLVSFYNNEISEKSEIFDDQFSVERPDGSNFTLKIRSTKLEDSAMYFCASTGTGAPDTQYFGPGTRLTVL.